Following are 32 T cell receptor beta chains from one sample sequenced in a study of CD8 T cells in ankylosing spondylitis. TCRdb re-called the 5' RACE reads through MiXCR, storing one row per CDR3 protein. In the table there are more than 500,000 distinct CDR3 sequences, approximately 5% of which are singletons. Overall study results and limits: Several highly homologous variants made up a TCR beta motif, and this motif appeared characteristic of ankylosing spondylitis blood.

These receptors' targets are unknown. Sequencing used blood, either unsorted or a sorted T cell fraction (not recorded which). Receptors were obtained from a male donor with ankylosing spondylitis.

This clonotype has ten or more counts. The chain has TRBV20-1 and TRBJ2-7; 8 bases align to TRBD1. The CDR3 consists of 12 residues. Trimming took 0 bases from V and 5 from J; bases not matched to a gene: 0. Per germline, CDR1 DFQATT and CDR2 SNEGSKA (reference sequence). The CDR3 sequence: CSAREDRDEQYF. DNA of the CDR3: TGCAGTGCTAGAGAGGACAGGGACGAGCAGTACTTC.

The table lists this clonotype with many counts. CDR3 sequence reads: CSARVRGRGETQYF. In DNA, the CDR3 is TGCAGTGCTAGGGTACGGGGGCGAGGAGAGACCCAGTACTTC. This rearrangement joins TRBV20-1 to TRBJ2-5, with D perhaps being TRBD1 or TRBD2 (6 bases each). Germline V CDR1 and CDR2: DFQATT, SNEGSKA (reference sequence). Trimming pared 3 bases from V and 4 bases from J, leaving 15 bases between. The CDR3 loop spans 14 amino acids.

This clonotype has a count of ten or more. The V and J genes are TRBV5-1 and TRBJ2-3, with a weak D call TRBD1 (5 bases). This CDR3 has 15 amino acids. V lost 0 bases to trimming and J lost 4 bases, with 12 bases between them. Germline CDR1 SGHRS, CDR2 YFSETQ. DNA of the CDR3: TGCGCCAGCAGCTTGGACAGGCTAGGCGCAGATACGCAGTATTTT. Translated, it gives CASSLDRLGADTQYF.

The sample holds many counts of this clonotype. This chain links TRBV15 with TRBJ2-3; D is undetermined. CDR1 and CDR2 (germline): LNHNV, YYDKDF (reference sequence). This CDR3 is 14 amino acids long. The V gene lost 0 bases and the J gene lost 1 base, with 5 bases spanning the gap. CDR3 nucleotides: TGTGCCACCAGCAGAGATCTCGGCACAGATACGCAGTATTTT. Its protein is CATSRDLGTDTQYF.

The chain links TRBV30 to TRBJ1-1, with a possible D match to TRBD1 (5 bases). Germline V gene sequence: CDR1 GTSNPN, CDR2 SVGIG (reference sequence). This CDR3 is 14 amino acids long. V shed 3 bases and J shed 6 bases, with 17 bases lying between them. As DNA, the CDR3 is TGTGCCTGGAGCTACCAGGGCATGATGGCTGAAGCTTTCTTT. Amino acid sequence: CAWSYQGMMAEAFF.

This clonotype was observed many times. This chain joins TRBV7-9 and TRBJ2-1; no definite D call. V lost 0 bases to trimming and J lost 2 bases, with 8 bases between them. The CDR3 contains 15 residues. Germline V gives CDR1 SEHNR, CDR2 FQNEAQ (reference sequence). The CDR3 region has the DNA TGTGCCAGCAGCTTAGCAGTGTTCCCCTACAATGAGCAGTTCTTC. It specifies CASSLAVFPYNEQFF.

This clonotype was found many times. The chain uses TRBV7-2 and TRBJ2-5; D gene ambiguous. Germline-derived CDR1 and CDR2 are SGHTA and FQGNSA. V was clipped by 5 bases and J by 1 base, with 11 bases between them. The CDR3 is made up of 14 amino acids. CDR3 nucleotides: TGTGCCAGCAGCCCCTGGGCAGGCCAAGAGACCCAGTACTTC. This translates into CASSPWAGQETQYF.

There are many counts of this clonotype. The V call is TRBV7-2, the J call TRBJ1-2; 10 bases fit TRBD1. The CDR3 runs 16 residues. Unmatched junction bases numbered 9, after V lost 5 bases and J lost 3 bases. Per the germline V gene, CDR1 is SGHTA and CDR2 is FQGNSA. The CDR3: CASSRNRGTGDYGYTF. DNA of the CDR3: TGTGCCAGCAGCCGTAATCGGGGGACAGGGGACTATGGCTACACCTTC.

This clonotype was picked up many times. The CDR3, as DNA: TGCAGTGCCACCGGGACGTCCTACGAGCAGTACTTC. It is translated as CSATGTSYEQYF. This chain joins TRBV20-1 and TRBJ2-7; either TRBD1 or TRBD2 may supply D (5 bases each). The germline V gene encodes CDR1 DFQATT and CDR2 SNEGSKA (reference sequence). CDR3 size: 12 residues. Trimming left V 6 bases short and J 1 base short, with 10 bases between.

This clonotype was observed many times. The genes are TRBV29-1 and TRBJ1-2; 9 nucleotides align to TRBD1. Germline CDR1 SQVTM, CDR2 ANQGSEA. V gave up 7 bases and J gave up 7 bases; unmatched junction bases: 16. CDR3 length: 15 amino acids. The CDR3 is CSGLGQGSRSGGYTF. In DNA, the CDR3 is TGCAGCGGGCTGGGACAGGGTAGTCGTTCGGGTGGCTACACCTTC.

This clonotype was counted ten times or more. The V and J genes are TRBV10-3 and TRBJ2-5; 7 nucleotides line up with TRBD1. J gave up 4 bases and V 0 bases, and 2 bases lay outside the gene matches. CDR3 length: 14 residues. The germline gives CDR1 ENHRY, CDR2 SYGVKD. The CDR3 DNA is TGTGCCATCAGTGAGTCGACAGGGAGAGAGACCCAGTACTTC. Its translation: CAISESTGRETQYF.

This clonotype was seen at least ten times. The chain recombines TRBV12-3 or TRBV12-4 with TRBJ1-6, with 7 bases lining up with TRBD1. V dropped 7 bases and J dropped 4; count of bases not matched to a gene: 7. This CDR3 comprises 15 residues. In DNA form, the CDR3 reads TGTGCCAGCACCTACGGGGACAGATATAATTCACCCCTCCACTTT. Residues: CASTYGDRYNSPLHF.

This clonotype was observed many times. The rearrangement links TRBV29-1 to TRBJ2-7; 9 bases are shared with TRBD1. CDR1 is SQVTM and CDR2 is ANQGSEA in the germline V gene. The V and J ends lost 4 bases and 6 bases, in that order; junction bases with no gene match: 7. The CDR3 totals 13 residues. The CDR3 region is CSVAPGQGGEQYF. CDR3 nucleotides: TGCAGCGTTGCTCCGGGACAGGGTGGCGAGCAGTACTTC.

The sample holds many counts of this clonotype. V usage is TRBV27 and J usage is TRBJ2-7, with D maybe TRBD1 (6 bases). V lost 4 bases, J lost 2 bases, and 12 bases lay in between. The CDR3 runs to 14 residues. Germline assignment: CDR1 MNHEY and CDR2 SMNVEV (reference sequence). CDR3 in DNA: TGTGCCAGCAGTTCCAGGGGCCTAACCTACGAGCAGTACTTC. This translates into CASSSRGLTYEQYF.

This clonotype was seen at least ten times. J is TRBJ2-1 and V is TRBV7-9; perhaps TRBD1 as D (6 bases). CDR3 length: 15 amino acids. CDR1 SEHNR and CDR2 FQNEAQ come from the germline V gene (reference sequence). V lost 5 bases and J 0 bases, leaving 11 bases between the germline ends. CDR3 sequence: CASSPGQNSYNEQFF. The CDR3 DNA sequence: TGTGCCAGCAGCCCAGGACAGAACTCCTACAATGAGCAGTTCTTC.

This clonotype showed up many times. V and J are TRBV20-1 and TRBJ1-1; the D is unclear. CDR1 is DFQATT and CDR2 is SNEGSKA in the germline V gene (reference sequence). V lost 1 base to trimming and J lost 1 base, with 10 bases between them. The CDR3 has 14 amino acids. As DNA, the CDR3 is TGCAGTGCTAGAGCCCCCCCGAAGAACACTGAAGCTTTCTTT. This gives the protein CSARAPPKNTEAFF.

This clonotype was seen many times. V usage is TRBV5-1 and J usage is TRBJ1-5; D unresolved. Germline assignment: CDR1 SGHRS and CDR2 YFSETQ. The CDR3 runs to 17 residues. V was shortened by 4 bases and J by 0 bases, with 17 bases between the two germline ends. DNA for the CDR3: TGCGCCAGCAGCCCGGGCGTTGGGATAGTTAGCAATCAGCCCCAGCATTTT. As protein: CASSPGVGIVSNQPQHF.

This clonotype was recorded at least ten times. This sequence joins TRBV5-1 and TRBJ2-2; 8 bases match TRBD1. The CDR3 has 16 amino acids. Germline trimming cut 4 bases from V and 3 bases from J; bases unmatched to any gene: 8. Per the germline V gene, CDR1 is SGHRS and CDR2 is YFSETQ. The DNA of the CDR3 is TGCGCCAGCAGCGATCTTTCAGGGGGCGACACCGGGGAGCTGTTTTTT. It codes for CASSDLSGGDTGELFF.

The V gene is TRBV30, the J gene TRBJ2-3; D unresolved. Germline lookup yields CDR1 GTSNPN and CDR2 SVGIG (reference sequence). The CDR3 is made up of 12 amino acids. V lost 4 bases to trimming and J lost 14 bases, with 19 bases between them. The CDR3 reads CAWTFGPRRWYF. CDR3 DNA sequence: TGTGCCTGGACTTTCGGACCCAGGCGGTGGTATTTT.

A remark on this clonotype: Its ends do not fully match the called genes, so a read error is possible. The chain carries TRBV20-1 and TRBJ2-1, with 11 bases identical to TRBD2. This CDR3 is 16 amino acids long. The V gene's germline CDR1 is DFQATT and CDR2 SNEGSKA (reference sequence). The CDR3 is CCATRLAGRRPNEQFF. CDR3 coding DNA: TGCTGTGCTACGAGACTAGCGGGGAGGCGGCCCAATGAGCAGTTCTTC.

This clonotype has a handful of counts. The chain couples TRBV19 to TRBJ2-7, with D perhaps matching TRBD2 (5 bases). The CDR3 covers 14 residues. Between the trimmed V and J ends, which lost 5 bases and 5 bases, there was a span of 16 bases. The germline V gene encodes CDR1 LNHDA and CDR2 SQIVND (reference sequence). CDR3 sequence reads: CASSARSYGNEQYF. The CDR3 DNA is TGTGCCAGTAGTGCCCGGTCATACGGGAACGAGCAGTACTTC.

This clonotype was seen ten or more times. The genes are TRBV6-2 or TRBV6-3 and TRBJ2-1; TRBD2 aligns across 13 bases. The length of the CDR3 is 16 residues. Germline V lookup: CDR1 MNHEY, CDR2 SVGEGT. With V trimmed by 4 bases and J by 6 bases, 6 bases remained unmatched. For the CDR3, the DNA is TGTGCCAGCAGTTTCGAGACTAGCGGGAGGCCCAATGAGCAGTTCTTC. As protein: CASSFETSGRPNEQFF.

This clonotype was observed many times. V usage is TRBV27 and J usage is TRBJ2-7, with 7 bases lining up with TRBD2. Germline V gene data show CDR1 as MNHEY and CDR2 as SMNVEV (reference sequence). The V gene end was trimmed by 5 bases and the J gene end by 0 bases; junction bases not matched to a gene: 7. The CDR3 is 15 residues long. CDR3 sequence: CASSVVAGSSYEQYF. In nucleotides, the CDR3 is TGTGCCAGCAGTGTCGTAGCGGGTAGCTCCTACGAGCAGTACTTC.

This clonotype was counted at least ten times. The rearrangement uses TRBV6-1 and TRBJ2-5; TRBD2 matches at 10 bases. Trimming cost V 6 bases and J 3 bases; bases outside gene matches: 4. The CDR3 has 14 amino acids. Germline-derived CDR1 and CDR2 are MNHNS and SASEGT. The CDR3 region is CASRILAGEETQYF. CDR3 DNA sequence: TGTGCCAGCAGGATCCTAGCGGGAGAAGAGACCCAGTACTTC.

This clonotype came up many times. The chain is built from TRBV5-1 and TRBJ1-6; D unresolved. The germline V gene has CDR1 SGHRS and CDR2 YFSETQ. This CDR3 has 15 amino acids. The V gene lost 5 bases and the J gene lost 7 bases, with 16 bases spanning the gap. The CDR3 coding sequence is TGCGCCAGCAGAAGCCCTTCAACAACCAATTCACCCCTCCACTTT. Amino acid sequence: CASRSPSTTNSPLHF.

This clonotype has just a few counts. The chain links TRBV12-3 or TRBV12-4 to TRBJ2-6; D gene uncertain. CDR3 length: 20 amino acids. V was shortened by 5 bases and J by 1 base, with 24 bases between the two germline ends. CDR3 nucleotide sequence: TGTGCCAGCAGTCTAAGGGTGAGGCAGAGACTGAGATCTGGGGCCAACGTCCTGACTTTC. This translates into CASSLRVRQRLRSGANVLTF.

This clonotype is a singleton in its sample. A much larger clone differs from this one at a single base, so this may be a read error. V gene TRBV7-3 combines with J gene TRBJ1-2, with D perhaps matching TRBD1 (5 bases). The germline gives CDR1 SGHTA, CDR2 FQGTGA. The CDR3 is made up of 13 amino acids. CDR3 loop: CTSSSRGLGGYTF. For the CDR3, the DNA is TGTACCAGCAGCTCAAGGGGCCTGGGGGGCTACACCTTC.

In this sample, this clonotype turned up many times. The V call is TRBV10-3, the J call TRBJ2-3; TRBD2 agrees at 9 bases. Trimming took 4 bases from V and 2 from J; bases not matched to a gene: 7. CDR1 ENHRY and CDR2 SYGVKD come from the germline V gene. The CDR3 consists of 16 residues. The CDR3, as DNA: TGTGCCATCAGTGGGTCCGGGACTAGCTACACAGATACGCAGTATTTT. It codes for CAISGSGTSYTDTQYF.

This clonotype was picked up many times. The J gene is TRBJ2-7, the V gene TRBV7-2; unclear D gene. Trimming took 1 base from V and 5 from J, leaving 9 bases between them. CDR1 and CDR2 from the germline V gene are SGHTA and FQGNSA. This CDR3 is built from 13 residues. The CDR3 coding sequence is TGTGCCAGCAGCTTAGGGGGAAACCACGAGCAGTACTTC. As protein: CASSLGGNHEQYF. Drawing the rest from reference TRBV7-2 and TRBJ2-7, the complete variable domain is GAGVSQSPSNKVTEKGKDVELRCDPISGHTALYWYRQSLGQGLEFLIYFQGNSAPDKSGLPSDRFSAERTGGSVSTLTIQRTQQEDSAVYLCASSLGGNHEQYFGPGTRLTVT.

This clonotype occurred many times. The rearrangement links TRBV20-1 to TRBJ2-2, with a tentative D call TRBD1 (6 bases). Trimming pared 5 bases from V and 1 base from J, leaving 14 bases between. Germline assignment: CDR1 DFQATT and CDR2 SNEGSKA (reference sequence). This CDR3 has 15 amino acids. CDR3 region: CSARHRTVNTGELFF. DNA of the CDR3: TGCAGTGCTCGGCACCGGACAGTGAACACCGGGGAGCTGTTTTTT.

This clonotype was detected ten times or more. The chain couples TRBV12-3 or TRBV12-4 to TRBJ2-7; no clear D. Deletions cut 3 bases from V and 2 bases from J, with 14 bases between. The CDR3 consists of 15 residues. CDR3 in amino acids: CASSFGWEPTYEQYF. CDR3 DNA sequence: TGTGCCAGCAGTTTTGGGTGGGAACCAACCTACGAGCAGTACTTC.

This clonotype was observed a handful of times. The V gene is TRBV4-1, the J gene TRBJ1-5; the D gene is possibly TRBD1 (6 bases). CDR3 size: 17 residues. V shed 1 base and J shed 2 bases, with 15 bases lying between them. Germline V gene sequence: CDR1 MGHRA, CDR2 YSYEKL. The CDR3, as DNA: TGCGCCAGCAGCCAAGCGACTCGAGGGGGGGGCAATCAGCCCCAGCATTTT. Translating gives CASSQATRGGGNQPQHF.